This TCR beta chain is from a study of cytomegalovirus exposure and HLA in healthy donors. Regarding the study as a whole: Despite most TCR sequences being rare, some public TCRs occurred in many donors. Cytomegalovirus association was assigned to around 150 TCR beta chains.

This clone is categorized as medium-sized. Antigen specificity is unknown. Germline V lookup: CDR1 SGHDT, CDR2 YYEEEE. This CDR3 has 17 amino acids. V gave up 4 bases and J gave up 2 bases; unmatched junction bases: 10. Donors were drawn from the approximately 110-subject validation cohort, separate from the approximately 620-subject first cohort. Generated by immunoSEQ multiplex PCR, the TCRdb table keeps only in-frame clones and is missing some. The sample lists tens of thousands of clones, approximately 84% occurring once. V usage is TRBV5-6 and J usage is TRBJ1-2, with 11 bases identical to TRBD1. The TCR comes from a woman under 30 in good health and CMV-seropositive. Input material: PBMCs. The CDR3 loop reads CASSAPPGTGGNYGYTF. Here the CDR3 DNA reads TGTGCCAGCAGCGCGCCCCCTGGGACAGGGGGAAACTATGGCTACACCTTC. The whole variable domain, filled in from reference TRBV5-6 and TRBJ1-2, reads DAGVTQSPTHLIKTRGQQVTLRCSPKSGHDTVSWYQQALGQGPQFIFQYYEEEERQRGNFPDRFSGHQFPNYSSELNVNALLLGDSALYLCASSAPPGTGGNYGYTFGSGTRLTVV.